This T cell receptor (beta chain) was sequenced in a study of T cell responses to AZD1222 COVID-19 vaccine. Study outcomes and limitations: No day 14 peak samples; only post-peak repertoires were characterized. With dominance at 160-218 and 743-854, vaccine-associated CD4 TCRs spanned spike. Unmutated regions of variants are reportedly targeted by nearly half of spike-specific TCRs. Donors in the cohort were predominantly white British and more often female, and clonal diversity was possibly underestimated.

Regarding this clone: Its specificity is unknown.

CDR3 length: 15 residues. Germline V gene lookup returns CDR1 SGDLS and CDR2 YYNGEE. Trimming removed 0 bases from V and 5 bases from J, with 11 bases in between. The method was immunoSEQ multiplex PCR; TCRdb's version includes in-frame clones alone and lacks a portion of them. The sample contains about 120,000 clones, approximately 90% of which appear only once. V usage is TRBV9 and J usage is TRBJ1-4; D is ambiguous. The clonotype was recovered from an adult who received the AZD1222 COVID-19 vaccine. The sample in question was peripheral blood, obtained 28 days after the second AZD1222 dose. The CDR3 sequence: CASSVAEGRNEKLFF. DNA for the CDR3: TGTGCCAGCAGCGTAGCGGAGGGTCGGAATGAAAAACTGTTTTTT.